The next 7 T cell receptor beta chains were all read from a single sample in a study of beta chain features in type 1 diabetes. Since all of the isolated RNA was reverse transcribed, expressed TCRB transcripts were what got sequenced. Clones were sequenced by immunoSEQ multiplex PCR, and TCRdb holds only the in-frame ones, with some missing. Counted here are tens of thousands of clones, around a third occurring once; the ten biggest clones make up 0.35% to 0.45%. The sequenced material came from stem cell memory CD4+ T cells from blood. The receptor set was obtained from a woman between 18 and 29 years old in good health.

The V gene is TRBV7-2, the J gene TRBJ2-7; 8 bases fit TRBD1. CDR1 is SGHTA, CDR2 FQGNSA, per germline. Germline trimming cut 5 bases from V and 3 bases from J; bases unmatched to any gene: 9. The CDR3 contains 15 residues. In DNA form, the CDR3 reads TGTGCCAGCAGCCCCGCCCAGGGGGCAATCTACGAGCAGTACTTC. This encodes CASSPAQGAIYEQYF.

The gene calls are TRBV5-4 and TRBJ2-3, with 8 bases matching TRBD1. The germline V gene encodes CDR1 SGHNT and CDR2 YYREEE (reference sequence). There are 15 residues in the CDR3. With V trimmed by 4 bases and J by 0 bases, 4 bases remained unmatched. CDR3 region: CASSGRDRSTDTQYF. CDR3 sequence (DNA): TGTGCCAGCAGCGGGCGGGACAGGAGCACAGATACGCAGTATTTT.

This clone was seen a handful of times. The V and J genes are TRBV7-2 and TRBJ2-5; TRBD2 might be the D (6 bases). The germline V and J ends were trimmed by 6 bases and 0 bases, with 14 bases remaining between them. The germline gives CDR1 SGHTA, CDR2 FQGNSA. This CDR3 has 15 residues. The DNA for the CDR3 is TGTGCCAGCAGTCTTGCGGGGAGCGACCAAGAGACCCAGTACTTC. Its translation: CASSLAGSDQETQYF.

This clone turned up a few times. The V and J genes are TRBV2 and TRBJ2-7; D is uncertain. Germline CDR1 reads SNHLY; CDR2 reads FYNNEI. The CDR3 is 10 amino acids. Trimming took 7 bases from V and 3 from J, leaving 4 bases between them. CDR3 in DNA: TGTGCCAGCAAACTCTACGAGCAGTACTTC. Its protein product is CASKLYEQYF.

This rearrangement joins TRBV2 to TRBJ2-1, with TRBD2 identical over 10 bases. The CDR3 is 14 residues long. Losses at the gene ends were 4 bases for V and 6 bases for J; bases not matched to a gene: 3. Germline CDR1 and CDR2: SNHLY and FYNNEI. CDR3 region: CASSGASGSNEQFF. The DNA of the CDR3 is TGTGCCAGCAGTGGGGCTAGCGGGAGCAATGAGCAGTTCTTC.

The CDR3 region has the DNA TGTGCCAGCAGCCAACCGGGACAGGGTATCTACAATGAGCAGTTCTTC. It specifies CASSQPGQGIYNEQFF. This chain joins TRBV7-9 and TRBJ2-1; 9 positions agree with TRBD1. The CDR3 totals 16 residues. Germline assignment: CDR1 SEHNR and CDR2 FQNEAQ (reference sequence). V lost 5 bases and J lost 3; bases outside the gene matches: 8.

The chain carries TRBV19 and TRBJ1-5, with D possibly TRBD1 on 6 matching bases. V was cut by 8 bases and J by 3 bases, with 11 bases left in between. The V gene's germline CDR1 is LNHDA and CDR2 SQIVND (reference sequence). The CDR3 runs to 13 residues. The CDR3 coding sequence is TGTGCCAGTTCGACAGGTCACAATCAGCCCCAGCATTTT. This codes for CASSTGHNQPQHF.